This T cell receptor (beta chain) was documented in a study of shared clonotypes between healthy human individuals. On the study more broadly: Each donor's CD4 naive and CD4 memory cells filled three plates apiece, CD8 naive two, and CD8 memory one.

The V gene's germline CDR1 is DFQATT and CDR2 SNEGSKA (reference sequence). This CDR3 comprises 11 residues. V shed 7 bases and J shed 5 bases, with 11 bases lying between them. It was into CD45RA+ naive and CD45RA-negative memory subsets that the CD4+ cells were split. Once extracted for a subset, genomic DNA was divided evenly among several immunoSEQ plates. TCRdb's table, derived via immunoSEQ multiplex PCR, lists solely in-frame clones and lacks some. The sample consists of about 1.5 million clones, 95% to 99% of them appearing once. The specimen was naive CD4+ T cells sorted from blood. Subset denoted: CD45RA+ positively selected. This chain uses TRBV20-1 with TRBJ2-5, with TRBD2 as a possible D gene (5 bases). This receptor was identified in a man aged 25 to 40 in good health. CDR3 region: CSVFGGETQYF. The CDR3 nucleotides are TGCAGTGTATTCGGAGGCGAGACCCAGTACTTC.